The T cell receptor (beta chain) described here comes from a study of shared clonotypes between healthy human individuals. Trimming left V 0 bases short and J 5 bases short, with 3 bases between. The V gene's germline CDR1 is SGHKS and CDR2 YYEKEE (reference sequence). This CDR3 region has 11 residues. Only in-frame clones appear in the TCRdb table, and some are missing; sequencing was by immunoSEQ multiplex PCR. The table records some 1.4 million clones, approximately 97% of them present only once. This chain connects TRBV5-5 to TRBJ2-7; D is unclear. The origin of this receptor is a man aged 25 to 40 in good health. The specimen was naive CD4+ T cells sorted from blood. Subset denoted: CD45RA+ positively selected. CDR3 sequence reads: CASSLGHEQYF. The CDR3 region has the DNA TGTGCCAGCAGCTTGGGCCACGAGCAGTACTTC.